These 21 T cell receptor beta chains originate from one sample sequenced in a study of shared clonotypes between healthy human individuals. Naive CD8 cells lacked CD45RO and underwent positive selection for CCR7, leaving out terminally differentiated effector memory CD45RA+ cells. Profiling relied on immunoSEQ multiplex PCR, and the TCRdb table lists in-frame clones only, not all of them. The sample includes around 2,000,000 clones, approximately 94% seen only once; the top ten take 0.95% to 1.5%. Sequencing was carried out using naive CD8+ T cells sorted from blood. These receptors all come from a man aged 18 to 29 in good health.

This chain links TRBV6-1 with TRBJ2-7; TRBD2 aligns across 9 bases. This CDR3 comprises 13 residues. From germline, CDR1 is MNHNS and CDR2 SASEGT. V lost 9 bases to trimming and J lost 2 bases; unmatched junction nucleotides: 5. CDR3: CASPGLAAYEQYF. The CDR3 region has the DNA TGTGCCAGTCCGGGACTAGCAGCCTACGAGCAGTACTTC.

V and J are TRBV15 and TRBJ2-2; 10 bases agree with TRBD2. The CDR3 is made up of 18 amino acids. Germline assignment: CDR1 LNHNV and CDR2 YYDKDF (reference sequence). The ends lost 1 base at V and 5 bases at J; junction bases unmatched: 10. CDR3 amino acids: CATSRGWSGRAETGELFF. The DNA of the CDR3 is TGTGCCACCAGCAGAGGCTGGAGCGGGAGGGCCGAGACCGGGGAGCTGTTTTTT.

The chain uses TRBV5-1 and TRBJ2-5; the match to TRBD1 covers 7 bases. CDR1 is SGHRS and CDR2 is YFSETQ in the germline V gene. The ends lost 0 bases at V and 5 bases at J; junction bases unmatched: 10. CDR3 length: 16 amino acids. CDR3 nucleotides: TGCGCCAGCAGCTTGGTACCAGGGGGAACGAGGGAGACCCAGTACTTC. It yields the protein CASSLVPGGTRETQYF.

The CDR3 protein is CASSRPETQETQYF. CDR3 sequence (DNA): TGCGCCAGCAGCCGTCCGGAGACCCAAGAGACCCAGTACTTC. V gene TRBV4-1 combines with J gene TRBJ2-5; D is undetermined. Trimming took off 4 bases at V and 1 base at J, with 10 bases between the two ends. CDR1 and CDR2 (germline): MGHRA, YSYEKL. The CDR3 runs to 14 residues.

The J gene is TRBJ1-1, the V gene TRBV10-1; no firm D call. CDR1 is WNHNN, CDR2 SYGVQD, per germline (reference sequence). The CDR3 contains 16 residues. Trimming removed 3 bases from V and 2 bases from J, with 16 bases in between. The CDR3 DNA follows: TGCGCCAGCAGTGATTCGACTGAGGCAGTAAACACTGAAGCTTTCTTT. It specifies CASSDSTEAVNTEAFF.

CDR3 DNA sequence: TGTGCCAGCAGTATCGGCGTGGGACCGAACACAGATACGCAGTATTTT. It encodes CASSIGVGPNTDTQYF. J is TRBJ2-3 and V is TRBV27; tentatively, D is TRBD1 or TRBD2 (5 bases each). The CDR3 spans 16 residues. V lost 5 bases to trimming and J lost 2 bases, with 17 bases between them. Germline lookup yields CDR1 MNHEY and CDR2 SMNVEV (reference sequence).

This clone was observed a few times. The chain has TRBV10-1 and TRBJ1-3, with 11 positions matching TRBD1. Germline V gives CDR1 WNHNN, CDR2 SYGVQD (reference sequence). Trimming cost V 3 bases and J 4 bases; bases outside gene matches: 5. The CDR3 has 16 residues. The CDR3 protein is CASSDHRDRGGNTIYF. CDR3 nucleotides: TGCGCCAGCAGTGACCACCGGGACAGGGGGGGAAACACCATATATTTT.

The chain joins TRBV2 to TRBJ2-4; 7 bases fit TRBD1. CDR1 and CDR2 (germline): SNHLY, FYNNEI. The CDR3 has 14 amino acids. V shed 5 bases and J 8 bases; nucleotides not matched to a gene: 9. CDR3 nucleotide sequence: TGTGCCAGCAGTCCGGGACAGACTTTGGACATTCAGTACTTC. This translates into CASSPGQTLDIQYF.

This sequence joins TRBV7-8 and TRBJ2-3; no clear D gene. The CDR3 length is 13 residues. The V end lost 2 bases, the J end lost 4 bases, and 7 bases lay between the germline ends. The germline CDR1 and CDR2 sequences are SGHVS and FQNEAQ. CDR3 DNA: TGTGCCAGCAGCTTAAGTAGGCCAGATACGCAGTATTTT. Amino acids: CASSLSRPDTQYF.

J is TRBJ1-1 and V is TRBV7-9; D is unclear. Germline V gives CDR1 SEHNR, CDR2 FQNEAQ (reference sequence). Trimming stripped 1 base from V and 8 bases from J, with 5 bases between. The CDR3 is 11 amino acids. DNA for the CDR3: TGTGCCAGCAGCTTAGGATGGGAAGCTTTCTTT. Translating gives CASSLGWEAFF.

V gene TRBV4-1 combines with J gene TRBJ2-7, with D hard to call. The V end was cut by 4 bases, the J end by 4 bases, with 8 bases between. Per the germline V gene, CDR1 is MGHRA and CDR2 is YSYEKL. The length of the CDR3 is 12 residues. CDR3 DNA: TGCGCCAGCAGCCCCCCCGGGTACGAGCAGTACTTC. This codes for CASSPPGYEQYF.

The sample holds one count of this clone. V is TRBV5-6 and J is TRBJ2-2, with TRBD2 matching over 12 bases. There are 17 residues in the CDR3. V was pared by 4 bases and J by 3 bases, with 7 bases of the junction left unmatched. The germline CDR1 and CDR2 sequences are SGHDT and YYEEEE. The chain's CDR3 is CASSPLAGGPDTGELFF. CDR3 in DNA: TGTGCCAGCAGCCCGCTAGCGGGAGGGCCGGACACCGGGGAGCTGTTTTTT.

The chain uses TRBV11-3 and TRBJ2-2; 8 bases fit TRBD2. V was clipped by 3 bases and J by 5 bases; unmatched bases: 2. Germline values: CDR1 SGHNT, CDR2 YENEEA. The CDR3 covers 14 residues. The CDR3 nucleotides read TGTGCCAGCAGCTTGATAGCGGGGACCGGGGAGCTGTTTTTT. This gives the protein CASSLIAGTGELFF.

The chain joins TRBV19 to TRBJ1-6, with D unclear. V lost 3 bases to trimming and J lost 0 bases, with 15 bases between them. Germline V gene lookup returns CDR1 LNHDA and CDR2 SQIVND (reference sequence). The CDR3 is 18 amino acids. The CDR3 DNA sequence: TGTGCCAGTAGTATGGATCCGGAATTGGGCTCCTATAATTCACCCCTCCACTTT. As protein: CASSMDPELGSYNSPLHF.

CDR3 in amino acids: CASSGFNGLEEQYF. The CDR3 DNA follows: TGTGCCAGCAGTGGATTTAACGGGCTTGAGGAGCAGTACTTC. The chain uses TRBV6-6 and TRBJ2-7, with D unresolved. This CDR3 is built from 14 residues. Germline CDR1 and CDR2: MNHNY and SVGAGI (reference sequence). The V end was cut by 5 bases, the J end by 7 bases, with 18 bases between.

The chain joins TRBV10-2 to TRBJ2-4, with D tentatively TRBD1 (5 bases). The V end lost 2 bases, the J end lost 6 bases, and 8 bases lay between the germline ends. Per germline, CDR1 WSHSY and CDR2 SAAADI. The CDR3 runs 13 residues. CDR3 protein: CASSETGGNIQYF. DNA of the CDR3: TGCGCCAGCAGTGAGACAGGCGGAAACATTCAGTACTTC.

V gene TRBV28 combines with J gene TRBJ2-1, with 8 positions matching TRBD1. With V trimmed by 7 bases and J by 8 bases, 4 bases remained unmatched. The CDR3 is made up of 12 amino acids. Per germline, CDR1 MDHEN and CDR2 SYDVKM. CDR3 DNA: TGTGCCAGCACGACAGGGGTGGATGAGCAGTTCTTC. Translation gives CASTTGVDEQFF.

The chain employs TRBV2 and TRBJ2-1, with D possibly being TRBD2 (6 bases). CDR3 size: 14 residues. Trimming removed 9 bases from V and 5 bases from J, with 17 bases in between. The germline V gene has CDR1 SNHLY and CDR2 FYNNEI. CDR3 bases: TGTGCCAGTACGGGAGACTCACCCAACAATGAGCAGTTCTTC. Its protein is CASTGDSPNNEQFF. Drawing the rest from reference TRBV2 and TRBJ2-1, the complete variable domain is EPEVTQTPSHQVTQMGQEVILRCVPISNHLYFYWYRQILGQKVEFLVSFYNNEISEKSEIFDDQFSVERPDGSNFTLKIRSTKLEDSAMYFCASTGDSPNNEQFFGPGTRLTVL.

This clone was seen just once. This chain links TRBV5-4 with TRBJ1-6; tentative D call: TRBD1 (5 bases). The germline V and J ends were trimmed by 2 bases and 9 bases, with 12 bases remaining between them. In germline, CDR1 is SGHNT, CDR2 YYREEE (reference sequence). The CDR3 is made up of 14 amino acids. The chain's CDR3 is CASSFGTQGSPLHF. The CDR3 coding sequence is TGTGCCAGCAGCTTCGGGACCCAGGGTTCACCCCTCCACTTT.

The chain employs TRBV19 and TRBJ2-2; D may be TRBD1 (5 bases). Germline CDR1 reads LNHDA; CDR2 reads SQIVND (reference sequence). Trimming took off 7 bases at V and 1 base at J, with 13 bases between the two ends. CDR3 size: 15 residues. CDR3: CASNQGIGNTGELFF. The CDR3 DNA sequence: TGTGCCAGTAATCAGGGAATCGGGAACACCGGGGAGCTGTTTTTT.

The chain couples TRBV7-2 to TRBJ1-2, with 8 bases that match TRBD1. The ends lost 6 bases at V and 1 base at J; junction bases unmatched: 4. CDR3 size: 14 residues. Germline V gives CDR1 SGHTA, CDR2 FQGNSA. Here the CDR3 reads CASRLGQGNYGYTF. CDR3 in DNA: TGTGCCAGCAGGCTCGGACAGGGTAACTATGGCTACACCTTC.